The rows below give T cell receptor beta chains drawn from one sample of a study of CD8 T cells in ankylosing spondylitis. TCRdb re-called the 5' RACE reads through MiXCR, storing one row per CDR3 protein. This table has about 250,000 distinct CDR3 sequences, about 24% appearing once. Input material: blood, either unsorted or a sorted T cell fraction (not recorded which). The receptors come from a male donor with ankylosing spondylitis or in good health (not recorded which). Each CDR3 is given with its conserved first and last residue. D genes are given only for firm matches. Some rows mark clone size as missing; the rest say once, few, many or name a class of expanded clone.

cdr3_nt,cdr3_aa,v_call,clone_size,j_call,d_call
TGTGCCAGCAGTTTGAAAGAGACCCAGTTCTTC,CASSLKETQFF,TRBV12-3/TRBV12-4,-,TRBJ2-1,-
TGCAGTGCTAGAGATCCCGGAACCTATGGCTACACCTTC,CSARDPGTYGYTF,TRBV20-1,few,TRBJ1-2,-
TGTGCCAGCTCACCGGCTAGCGGGGGAATCCAAGAGACCCAGTACTTC,CASSPASGGIQETQYF,TRBV18,many,TRBJ2-5,TRBD2
TGCAGTGCTAGAGATGATCAGGGGGCTGGGACCGGGGAGCTGTTTTTT,CSARDDQGAGTGELFF,TRBV20-1,-,TRBJ2-2,TRBD1
TGCAGCGTTTCGCTAGCGGGGGCTGGGGATACGCAGTATTTT,CSVSLAGAGDTQYF,TRBV29-1,many,TRBJ2-3,TRBD2
TGCAGTGCTCTACAGGATAAGAACTACGAGCAGTACTTC,CSALQDKNYEQYF,TRBV20-1,-,TRBJ2-7,-
TGCAGTGCTAGAGCAGCCAGGGGAGGGCGGGAGCAGCCCCAGCATTTT,CSARAARGGREQPQHF,TRBV20-1,few,TRBJ1-5,-
TGTGCCAGCAGCGGGACAGCTCAAGAGACCCAGTACTTC,CASSGTAQETQYF,TRBV7-2,-,TRBJ2-5,TRBD1
TGTGCCACCAGCAGGGGAATGACAGCAGAAGAGACCCAGTACTTC,CATSRGMTAEETQYF,TRBV15,-,TRBJ2-5,-
TGCAGTGCCAACGGTGACCCCGGACTAGAGCAGTTCTTC,CSANGDPGLEQFF,TRBV20-1,once,TRBJ2-1,-
TGTGCCATCAAACCTAGCGGGGGGGCTACCAACATTCAGTACTTC,CAIKPSGGATNIQYF,TRBV10-3,-,TRBJ2-4,TRBD2
TGTGCCAGCAGCCAAGAGACGACAGACCGGACCGGGGAGCTGTTTTTT,CASSQETTDRTGELFF,TRBV3-1,many,TRBJ2-2,-
TGCGCCAGCAGCCGCTCCTCCCGCGGTAGCGGGGGCAGGAGCACAGATACGCAGTATTTT,CASSRSSRGSGGRSTDTQYF,TRBV5-1,few,TRBJ2-3,TRBD2
TGTGCCAGCAGGGGGACAGGGGGCCTATACGAGCAGTACTTC,CASRGTGGLYEQYF,TRBV6-1,-,TRBJ2-7,TRBD1
TGTGCCAGCAGTTGGGCCCTGGGGGAAACTGGAAACACCATATATTTT,CASSWALGETGNTIYF,TRBV7-9,many,TRBJ1-3,-